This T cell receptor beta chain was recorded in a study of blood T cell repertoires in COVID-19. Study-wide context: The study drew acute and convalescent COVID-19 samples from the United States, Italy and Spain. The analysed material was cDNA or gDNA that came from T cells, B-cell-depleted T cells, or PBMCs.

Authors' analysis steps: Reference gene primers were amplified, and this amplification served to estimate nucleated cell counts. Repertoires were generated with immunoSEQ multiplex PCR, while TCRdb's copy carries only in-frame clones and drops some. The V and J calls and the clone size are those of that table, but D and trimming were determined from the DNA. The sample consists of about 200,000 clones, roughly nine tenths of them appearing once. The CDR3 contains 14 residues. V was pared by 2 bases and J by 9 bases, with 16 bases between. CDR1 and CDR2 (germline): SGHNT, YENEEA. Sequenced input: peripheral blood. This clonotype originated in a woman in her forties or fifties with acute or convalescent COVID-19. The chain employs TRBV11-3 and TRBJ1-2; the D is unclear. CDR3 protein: CASSLSDGVISYTF. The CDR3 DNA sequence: TGTGCCAGCAGCTTATCCGACGGGGTGATAAGCTACACCTTC. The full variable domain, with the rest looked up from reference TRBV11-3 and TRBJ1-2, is EAGVVQSPRYKIIEKKQPVAFWCNPISGHNTLYWYLQNLGQGPELLIRYENEEAVDDSQLPKDRFSAERLKGVDSTLKIQPAELGDSAVYLCASSLSDGVISYTFGSGTRLTVV.